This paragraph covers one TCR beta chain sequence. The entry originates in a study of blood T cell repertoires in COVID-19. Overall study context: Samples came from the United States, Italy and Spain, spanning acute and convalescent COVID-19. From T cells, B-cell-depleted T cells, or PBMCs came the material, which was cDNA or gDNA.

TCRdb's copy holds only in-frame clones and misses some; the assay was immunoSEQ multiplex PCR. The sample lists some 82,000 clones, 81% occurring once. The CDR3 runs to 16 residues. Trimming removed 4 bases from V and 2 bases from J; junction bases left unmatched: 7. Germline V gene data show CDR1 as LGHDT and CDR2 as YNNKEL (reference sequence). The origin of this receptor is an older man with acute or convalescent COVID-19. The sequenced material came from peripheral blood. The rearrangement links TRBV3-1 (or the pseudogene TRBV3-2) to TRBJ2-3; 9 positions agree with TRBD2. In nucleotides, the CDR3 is TGTGCCAGCAGCCGCCGACTAGCGGTGTACACAGATACGCAGTATTTT. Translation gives CASSRRLAVYTDTQYF.